Following are 5 T cell receptor beta chains from one sample sequenced in a study of blood T cell repertoires in COVID-19. Sequenced by immunoSEQ multiplex PCR; TCRdb stores in-frame clones only, minus some. The table lists 200,000 to 250,000 clones, approximately 80% of them singletons, with around 7% in the top ten. Sequences were obtained from peripheral blood. These receptor sequences come from a woman aged 50 to 60 with acute or convalescent COVID-19.

The CDR3, as DNA: TGCGCCAGCAGCCAGTCGTTAGGGACAGGGGGGCAAAAAACTGAAGCTTTCTTT. Amino acids: CASSQSLGTGGQKTEAFF. The chain employs TRBV4-1 and TRBJ1-1, with 11 nucleotides matching TRBD1. The CDR3 is 18 residues long. Germline assignment: CDR1 MGHRA and CDR2 YSYEKL. V gave up 3 bases and J gave up 5 bases; unmatched junction bases: 14.

This clone was found once. V usage is TRBV6-5 and J usage is TRBJ2-1; no clear D. The V and J ends lost 7 bases and 0 bases respectively, with 13 bases between them. Germline V gives CDR1 MNHEY, CDR2 SVGAGI. The length of the CDR3 is 15 residues. The DNA of the CDR3 is TGTGCCAGCACTGGCGGTACCCTCTCCTACAATGAGCAGTTCTTC. Translating gives CASTGGTLSYNEQFF.

V is TRBV20-1 and J is TRBJ2-7; D gene ambiguous. CDR3 length: 13 residues. Germline V CDR1 and CDR2: DFQATT, SNEGSKA (reference sequence). V lost 3 bases to trimming and J lost 4 bases, with 13 bases between them. DNA for the CDR3: TGCAGTGCTAGTCCTAACACTAAATACGAGCAGTACTTC. The encoded protein is CSASPNTKYEQYF.

J is TRBJ2-1 and V is TRBV6-2 or TRBV6-3; D call uncertain. With 5 bases removed from V and 3 bases from J, the gap between germline ends came to 5 bases. The CDR3 runs to 12 residues. CDR1 is MNHEY and CDR2 is SVGEGT in the germline V gene. As DNA, the CDR3 is TGTGCCAGCAGTCCGCGCTACAATGAGCAGTTCTTC. As protein: CASSPRYNEQFF.

The chain has TRBV19 and TRBJ2-1; D remains unclear. CDR3 length equals 14 residues. Trimming stripped 1 base from V and 0 bases from J, with 4 bases between. Per the germline V gene, CDR1 is LNHDA and CDR2 is SQIVND (reference sequence). The CDR3 here is CASSIASSYNEQFF. Here the CDR3 DNA reads TGTGCCAGTAGTATAGCTAGCTCCTACAATGAGCAGTTCTTC.